This T cell receptor beta chain stems from a study of regulatory T cells in long-lasting Graves disease. The length of the CDR3 is 17 residues. The germline gives CDR1 SGHTA, CDR2 FQGTGA. Notes on this clonotype: The junction shows a germline mismatch at one end, possibly a read error.

Time point reported: newly diagnosed GD, antithyroid drugs for less than 3 months. RNA from PBMCs was the source of the TCR library. Combining iRepertoire HTBI primers with Arm-PCR of CDR3 regions, the authors built TCR beta libraries. TCRdb reanalysed the multiplex PCR reads using MiXCR and keeps one entry per CDR3 protein. The sample yields 380,000 or so distinct CDR3 sequences, 15% to 20% seen once. The same specimen was also included in a second study, on T cells in Graves' hyperthyroidism and ophthalmopathy.

This receptor was identified in a woman younger than 30 with Graves disease. The sample here was peripheral blood mononuclear cells (PBMCs), taken at new diagnosis, from a patient treated with antithyroid drugs. The rearrangement links TRBV7-3 to TRBJ2-3; D unresolved. The CDR3 reads CGSSLNVGNLFTDTQYF. The CDR3 DNA is TGTGGCAGCAGCTTAAATGTGGGGAACCTGTTTACAGATACGCAGTATTTT.